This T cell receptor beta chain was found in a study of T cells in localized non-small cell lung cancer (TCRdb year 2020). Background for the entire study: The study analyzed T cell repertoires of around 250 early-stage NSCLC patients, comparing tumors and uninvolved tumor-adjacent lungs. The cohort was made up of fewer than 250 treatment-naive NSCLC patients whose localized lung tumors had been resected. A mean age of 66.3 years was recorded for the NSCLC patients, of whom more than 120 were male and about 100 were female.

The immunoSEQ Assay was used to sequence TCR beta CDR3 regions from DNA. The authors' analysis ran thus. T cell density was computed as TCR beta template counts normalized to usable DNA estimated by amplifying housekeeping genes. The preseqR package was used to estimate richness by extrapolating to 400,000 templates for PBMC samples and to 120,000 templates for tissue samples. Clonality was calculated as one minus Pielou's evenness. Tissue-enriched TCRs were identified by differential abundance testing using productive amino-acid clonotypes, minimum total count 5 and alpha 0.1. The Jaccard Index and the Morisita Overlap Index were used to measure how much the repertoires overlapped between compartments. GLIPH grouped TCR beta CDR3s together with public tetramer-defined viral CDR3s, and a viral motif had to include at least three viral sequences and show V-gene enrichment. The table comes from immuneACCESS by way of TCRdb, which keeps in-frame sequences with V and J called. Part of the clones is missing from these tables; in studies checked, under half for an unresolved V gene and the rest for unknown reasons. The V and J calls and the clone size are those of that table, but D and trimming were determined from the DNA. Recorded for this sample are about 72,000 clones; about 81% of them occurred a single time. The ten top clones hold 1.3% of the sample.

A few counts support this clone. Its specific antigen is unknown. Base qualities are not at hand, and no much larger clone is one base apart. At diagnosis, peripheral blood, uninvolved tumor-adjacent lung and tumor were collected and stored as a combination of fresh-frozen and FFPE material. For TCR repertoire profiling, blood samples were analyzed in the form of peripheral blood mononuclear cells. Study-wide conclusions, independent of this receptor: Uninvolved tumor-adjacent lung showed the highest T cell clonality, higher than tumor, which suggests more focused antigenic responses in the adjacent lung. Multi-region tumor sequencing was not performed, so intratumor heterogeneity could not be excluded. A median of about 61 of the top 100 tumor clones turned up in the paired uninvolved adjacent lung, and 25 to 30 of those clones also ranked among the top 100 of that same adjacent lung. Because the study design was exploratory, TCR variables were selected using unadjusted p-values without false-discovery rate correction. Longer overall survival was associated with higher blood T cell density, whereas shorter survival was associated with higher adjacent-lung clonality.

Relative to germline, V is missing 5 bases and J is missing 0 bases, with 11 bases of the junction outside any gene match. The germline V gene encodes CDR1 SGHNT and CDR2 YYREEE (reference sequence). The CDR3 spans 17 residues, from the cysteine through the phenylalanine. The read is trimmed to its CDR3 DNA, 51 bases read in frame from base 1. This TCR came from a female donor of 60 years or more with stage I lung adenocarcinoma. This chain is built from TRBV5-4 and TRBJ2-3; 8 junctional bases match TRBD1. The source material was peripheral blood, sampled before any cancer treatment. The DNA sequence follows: TGTGCCAGCAGAAAGGACCAGGGGGCAGGGAGCACAGATACGCAGTATTTT. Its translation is CASRKDQGAGSTDTQYF.